This TCR beta chain was recovered during a study of blood T cell repertoires in COVID-19. About the research overall: Whether acute or convalescent, the COVID-19 samples came from the United States, Italy and Spain.

Study processing details: Estimation of nucleated cell counts was performed using reference gene primer amplification. Data came from immunoSEQ multiplex PCR; TCRdb stores just in-frame clones and leaves some out. V and J calls and clone size follow that table, whereas D and trimming were derived from the DNA. The sample carries approximately 490,000 clones, 87% recorded once. The CDR3 covers 13 residues. Germline V lookup: CDR1 SQVTM, CDR2 ANQGSEA. V shed 7 bases and J 1 base; nucleotides not matched to a gene: 6. Symptom resolution, clearance, or two negative PCRs marked the recovered donors of Cohort 3.

This sequence was found in a woman between 18 and 29 years old who had recovered from COVID-19. The gene calls are TRBV29-1 and TRBJ1-1; the match to TRBD1 covers 7 bases. The sequenced sample consisted of PBMCs or T cells enriched from blood (not recorded which). The CDR3 sequence is CSAHRDRNTEAFF. CDR3 DNA sequence: TGCAGCGCCCACCGGGACAGGAACACTGAAGCTTTCTTT. Full variable domain (outside the CDR3, taken from reference TRBV29-1 and TRBJ1-1): SAVISQKPSRDICQRGTSLTIQCQVDSQVTMMFWYRQQPGQSLTLIATANQGSEATYESGFVIDKFPISRPNLTFSTLTVSNMSPEDSSIYLCSAHRDRNTEAFFGQGTRLTVV.